What follows are 12 T cell receptor beta chains derived from one specimen sequenced in a study of PD-L1 blockade in urothelial cancer. Sequencing used immunoSEQ multiplex PCR; TCRdb keeps in-frame clones, though not all of them. There are about 72,000 clones in the sample; 86% occur only once, and 15% lies in the top ten. The sample's time point: pretreatment peripheral blood. The sample here was PBMCs, taken around atezolizumab (anti-PD-L1) treatment. These receptors originate from a man aged 60 to 69 with urothelial cancer.

This rearrangement joins TRBV5-1 to TRBJ2-3, with 8 bases lining up with TRBD1. The CDR3 is 15 residues long. Germline values: CDR1 SGHRS, CDR2 YFSETQ. The trim removed 4 bases at V and 2 bases at J, leaving 6 bases unmatched. CDR3 region: CASSLDRGTTDTQYF. For the CDR3, the DNA is TGCGCCAGCAGCCTCGACAGGGGCACCACAGATACGCAGTATTTT.

The J gene is TRBJ1-2, the V gene TRBV7-9; D is perhaps TRBD1 (6 bases). The CDR3 consists of 14 residues. Trimming removed 0 bases at V and 7 bases at J, with 12 bases between. Germline V gene sequence: CDR1 SEHNR, CDR2 FQNEAQ (reference sequence). CDR3 region: CASSLAGRGSGYTF. DNA of the CDR3: TGTGCCAGCAGCTTAGCGGGCAGGGGAAGTGGCTACACCTTC. The full variable domain, its missing parts supplied by reference TRBV7-9 and TRBJ1-2, is DTGVSQNPRHKITKRGQNVTFRCDPISEHNRLYWYRQTLGQGPEFLTYFQNEAQLEKSRLLSDRFSAERPKGSFSTLEIQRTEQGDSAMYLCASSLAGRGSGYTFGSGTRLTVV.

The CDR3 loop is CASIRQGARGYTF. The CDR3, as DNA: TGCGCCAGCATCCGACAGGGGGCGAGGGGCTACACCTTC. This chain uses TRBV23-1 with TRBJ1-2; 10 nucleotides line up with TRBD1. TRBV23-1 belongs to the ORF category, with a function that is uncertain. The V segment lost 7 bases and the J segment 8 bases; nucleotides outside the gene matches: 7. The CDR3 consists of 13 residues.

This chain links TRBV5-1 with TRBJ2-5, with TRBD2 matching over 8 bases. Unmatched junction bases numbered 8, after V lost 3 bases and J lost 4 bases. This CDR3 contains 15 residues. Per the germline V gene, CDR1 is SGHRS and CDR2 is YFSETQ. CDR3 sequence: CASSSGRAGVETQYF. DNA of the CDR3: TGCGCCAGCAGCTCCGGAAGAGCGGGGGTAGAGACCCAGTACTTC. The full variable domain, in which reference TRBV5-1 and TRBJ2-5 provide the parts outside the CDR3, is KAGVTQTPRYLIKTRGQQVTLSCSPISGHRSVSWYQQTPGQGLQFLFEYFSETQRNKGNFPGRFSGRQFSNSRSEMNVSTLELGDSALYLCASSSGRAGVETQYFGPGTRLLVL.

The chain recombines TRBV9 with TRBJ2-5; no clear D. The V end lost 0 bases, the J end lost 5 bases, and 8 bases lay between the germline ends. The length of the CDR3 is 13 residues. Germline assignment: CDR1 SGDLS and CDR2 YYNGEE. The CDR3 loop reads CASSVAGRETQYF. The CDR3 region has the DNA TGTGCCAGCAGCGTAGCGGGTAGGGAGACCCAGTACTTC.

This chain uses TRBV7-8 with TRBJ1-3, with D maybe TRBD1 (5 bases). From germline, CDR1 is SGHVS and CDR2 FQNEAQ. The CDR3 consists of 17 residues. Trimming cost V 5 bases and J 0 bases, with 17 bases left between them. The CDR3 sequence: CASSADSHLVSGNTIYF. CDR3 bases: TGTGCCAGCAGCGCCGACAGCCACCTCGTCTCTGGAAACACCATATATTTT.

The chain recombines TRBV30 with TRBJ2-1, with D unresolved. This CDR3 region has 16 residues. Trimming took 0 bases from V and 5 from J, leaving 17 bases between them. CDR1 and CDR2 from the germline V gene are GTSNPN and SVGIG (reference sequence). Here the CDR3 DNA reads TGTGCCTGGAGTGTATTTGCACCTACCATGGACAATGAGCAGTTCTTC. It encodes CAWSVFAPTMDNEQFF.

This clone occurred once. The chain joins TRBV10-3 to TRBJ1-4; 9 bases align to TRBD1. CDR1 is ENHRY, CDR2 SYGVKD, per germline. Losses at the gene ends were 3 bases for V and 8 bases for J; bases not matched to a gene: 7. The CDR3 is 15 amino acids. CDR3 amino acids: CAISDTGGPWEKLFF. As DNA, the CDR3 is TGTGCCATCAGTGACACAGGGGGCCCCTGGGAAAAACTGTTTTTT.

This chain uses TRBV10-3 with TRBJ1-5, with 8 bases fitting TRBD1. CDR3 size: 13 residues. Germline loops: CDR1 ENHRY, CDR2 SYGVKD. V trimming: 10 bases; J trimming: 5 bases; junction bases outside the gene matches: 7. The CDR3 nucleotides are TGTGCCACGACAGGGGAGCCGGATCAGCCCCAGCATTTT. Its translation is CATTGEPDQPQHF.

J is TRBJ1-5 and V is TRBV7-8; 9 nucleotides line up with TRBD1. From germline, CDR1 is SGHVS and CDR2 FQNEAQ. There are 15 residues in the CDR3. Trimming at V came to 3 bases and at J to 6 bases, leaving 6 bases not matched to a gene. The CDR3 loop reads CASSLGQGIIQPQHF. The DNA of the CDR3 is TGTGCCAGCAGCTTGGGACAGGGAATTATTCAGCCCCAGCATTTT. Together with reference TRBV7-8 and TRBJ1-5, the CDR3 gives the full variable domain: GAGVSQSPRYKVAKRGQDVALRCDPISGHVSLFWYQQALGQGPEFLTYFQNEAQLDKSGLPSDRFFAERPEGSVSTLKIQRTQQEDSAVYLCASSLGQGIIQPQHFGDGTRLSIL.

In its sample, this clone was seen once. This chain joins TRBV7-2 and TRBJ1-2; 7 nucleotides match TRBD1. This CDR3 has 16 residues. With V trimmed by 1 base and J by 7 bases, 12 bases remained unmatched. Germline values: CDR1 SGHTA, CDR2 FQGNSA. CDR3 DNA: TGTGCCAGCAGCTTAGTTTCTTCGGACAGGTCCGGTGGCTACACCTTC. It specifies CASSLVSSDRSGGYTF. Drawing the rest from reference TRBV7-2 and TRBJ1-2, the complete variable domain is GAGVSQSPSNKVTEKGKDVELRCDPISGHTALYWYRQSLGQGLEFLIYFQGNSAPDKSGLPSDRFSAERTGGSVSTLTIQRTQQEDSAVYLCASSLVSSDRSGGYTFGSGTRLTVV.

This chain joins TRBV19 and TRBJ2-2; 7 bases fit TRBD1. Germline loops: CDR1 LNHDA, CDR2 SQIVND (reference sequence). J gave up 0 bases and V 6 bases, and 7 bases lay outside the gene matches. The CDR3 sequence is 16 residues long. CDR3 sequence: CASRDTGTANTGELFF. CDR3 in DNA: TGTGCCAGTAGGGATACCGGGACAGCGAACACCGGGGAGCTGTTTTTT.